This T cell receptor beta chain was captured by sequencing in a study of STAT5B mutations in CD4+ large granular lymphocyte leukemia. Study-wide findings and caveats: Higher CD4+ than CD8+ T-LGLL clonality might reflect small sample size.

In the case of this clone: The antigen remains unidentified.

The protocol was immunoSEQ multiplex PCR, while the TCRdb copy is restricted to in-frame clones and leaves out a portion. The table lists approximately 32,000 clones, approximately 88% of them singletons, with 0.97% in the top ten. The source material was CD4+ T cells from blood buffy coats. This TCR came from a human donor in good health.

The CDR3 loop reads CGRAPPDGYTF. The CDR3 coding sequence is TGTGGGAGGGCACCCCCCGATGGCTACACCTTC. The chain employs TRBV6-1 and TRBJ1-2, with D uncertain. The CDR3 has 11 residues. The germline CDR1 and CDR2 sequences are MNHNS and SASEGT.